This T cell receptor (beta chain) was recovered during a study of blood T cell repertoires in COVID-19. Study in general: Material from acute and convalescent COVID-19 was sourced from the United States, Italy and Spain.

Germline assignment: CDR1 MDHEN and CDR2 SYDVKM. V was clipped by 4 bases and J by 0 bases, with 16 bases between them. The CDR3 sequence is 18 residues long. Source study methods: Reference gene primer amplification gave nucleated cell count estimates. The data were produced by immunoSEQ multiplex PCR, yet TCRdb's version contains in-frame clones alone and is incomplete. Clonal size and the V and J genes are those of that table, whereas D and trimming came from the DNA. The table has about 78,000 clones, under 80% seen once; the top ten hold about 9.9%. This chain joins TRBV28 and TRBJ1-6; D unclear. This TCR derives from a human donor in a cohort sampled during active COVID-19. Sequencing input: peripheral blood. CDR3 nucleotide sequence: TGTGCCAGCAGTTCCGCCCCCGGGTCCGTCTCCTATAATTCACCCCTCCACTTT. Encoded protein: CASSSAPGSVSYNSPLHF. Together with reference TRBV28 and TRBJ1-6, the CDR3 gives the full variable domain: DVKVTQSSRYLVKRTGEKVFLECVQDMDHENMFWYRQDPGLGLRLIYFSYDVKMKEKGDIPEGYSVSREKKERFSLILESASTNQTSMYLCASSSAPGSVSYNSPLHFGNGTRLTVT.